This TCR beta chain appears in the sequencing data of a study of control samples from healthy donors and cancer patients. This CDR3 contains 13 residues. Germline V gives CDR1 LNHDA, CDR2 SQIVND (reference sequence). The V gene end was trimmed by 8 bases and the J gene end by 8 bases; junction bases not matched to a gene: 8. Measured with immunoSEQ multiplex PCR; TCRdb has only the in-frame clones, and not every one. This sample has tens of thousands of clones, with about 90% found just once. The rearrangement joins TRBV19 to TRBJ1-4; 7 nucleotides match TRBD1. What was sequenced was PBMCs. This TCR came from a woman aged 60-70 years with lung cancer. The CDR3 DNA is TGTGCCAGTTCGACAGGGCTCGGAGAAAAACTGTTTTTT. Translated: CASSTGLGEKLFF.